What follows describes a single TCR beta chain. Its binding antigen is unknown. Base qualities are not recorded, but no much larger clone differs from it by a single base. The data belong to a study of blood T cell repertoires in COVID-19 (TCRdb year 2020). Describing the broader study: Samples covering the acute and convalescent phases of COVID-19 were provided by collaborators in the United States, Italy and Spain. The material from the prospective study consisted of cDNA or gDNA derived from T cells, B-cell-depleted T cells, or PBMCs. The dataset comprised deeply sampled blood TCRbeta repertoires from subjects exposed to, actively infected with, or recovered from COVID-19. A freely available public database, intended as a resource for researchers studying the immune response to SARS-CoV-2, is where the repertoires were released. The samples were drawn from two sources: the first 160 participants of the ongoing ImmuneRACE study, and 950 to 1,500 subjects contributed by 6 global collaborators. A de-identified subject ID, COVID-19 status, age in years and sex were almost always included in the sample metadata. HLA class I and class II types, where available, came from metadata supplied by the sample provider rather than from assay-based typing.

Collaborating institutions collected whole blood in K2EDTA tubes following their own protocols. Collaborator samples were shipped for TCRbeta analysis as frozen whole blood, isolated PBMCs, or DNA extracted from either sample type. General findings and caveats noted by the study authors: Clinical and demographic metadata were provided uncurated, with the amount varying by source and participant.

The immunoSEQ Assay, a bias-controlled multiplex PCR, was used to amplify TCRbeta CDR3 regions from genomic DNA. The original methods were these. The number of nucleated cells in each sample was estimated by amplification of reference gene primers within the assay. To quantify the absolute abundance of each unique TCRbeta CDR3 rearrangement, sequence reads were collapsed and filtered. Productive Simpson clonality was computed per sample as the square root of Simpson's diversity index over productive rearrangements. The table comes from immuneACCESS by way of TCRdb, which keeps in-frame sequences with V and J called. Part of the clones is missing from these tables; in studies checked, under half for an unresolved V gene and the rest for unknown reasons. Clone size and V and J calls were adopted from that table, with D and trimming inferred from the DNA. This sample is represented by some 74,000 clones; about 83% of them were singletons. The ten biggest clones cover 35% to 50% of the sample.

CDR1 and CDR2, per the germline V gene (reference sequence), are SGHNT and YYREEE. The CDR3 goes from the cysteine to the phenylalanine over 15 residues. Of the read, only the CDR3 DNA is kept; its 45 bases are in frame from base 1. V is pared back by 4 bases and J by 1 base, with 14 bases lying between the germline termini. Recombination connected TRBV5-4 to TRBJ1-1; a tentative D call is TRBD1 (6 bases match). The receptor's source is a man at least 80 years old with acute or convalescent COVID-19. The specimen was peripheral blood. The CDR3 region: CASSPTTGWNTEAFF. The bases are TGTGCCAGCAGCCCTACCACAGGGTGGAACACTGAAGCTTTCTTT.